Listed below are T cell receptor beta chains from one sample, sequenced in a study of blood T cells in healthy people across ages. Via MiXCR, TCRdb re-called the 5' RACE reads, giving one row per CDR3 protein. The sample holds 1.5 million to 2 million distinct CDR3 sequences, roughly 27% seen once. Material for sequencing was blood. The receptors here all came from a woman in her 30s in good health. Each CDR3 is given with its conserved first and last residue. A D gene is named only where the DNA matches it firmly. The size field is filled for only some rows; it gives once, few, many or a size class.

j_gene | v_gene | d_gene | abundance | CDR3nt | CDR3aa
TRBJ2-1 | TRBV27 | TRBD1 | few | TGTGCCAGCAGTAGATACAGGGGGAATGAGCAGTTCTTC | CASSRYRGNEQFF
TRBJ2-5 | TRBV20-1 | TRBD1 | NA | TGCAGTGCTAGAGATTCCGCGACAGGGGGCAGAGAGACCCAGTACTTC | CSARDSATGGRETQYF
TRBJ2-5 | TRBV5-1 | TRBD2 | few | TGCGCCAGCAGCTCCGGGACTAGGGGATTGGAGACCCAGTACTTC | CASSSGTRGLETQYF
TRBJ2-3 | TRBV12-3/TRBV12-4 | NA | NA | TGTGCCAGCAGCCCCGGGCGTGAAGATACGCAGTATTTT | CASSPGREDTQYF
TRBJ1-2 | TRBV5-5 | TRBD1 | few | TGTGCCAGCAGCTTCGTAGACAGGGATGCCTATGGCTACACCTTC | CASSFVDRDAYGYTF
TRBJ2-7 | TRBV6-1 | NA | many | TGTGCCAGCAGGGAGACTACTTACGAGCAGTACTTC | CASRETTYEQYF
TRBJ2-1 | TRBV29-1 | TRBD2 | once | TGCAGCGCCAGGACTAGCGAATACAATGAGCAGTTCTTC | CSARTSEYNEQFF
TRBJ2-3 | TRBV5-6 | NA | NA | TGTGCCAGCAGCCCCTCCCCCGAGAATACGCAGTATTTT | CASSPSPENTQYF
TRBJ2-4 | TRBV7-3 | TRBD1 | NA | TGTGCCAGCAGCCGCGGCGGACAGGAGTACAATGAGCAGTACTTC | CASSRGGQEYNEQYF
TRBJ1-2 | TRBV5-1 | NA | NA | TGCGCCGGCAGCTTGGTTGTCGACAGGTCTAACTACTATGGCTACACCTTC | CAGSLVVDRSNYYGYTF
TRBJ1-5 | TRBV6-2/TRBV6-3 | NA | NA | TGTGCCAGCAGTTACTCGAAGGACAAGTTGGTTTATAGCAATCAGCCCCAGCATTTT | CASSYSKDKLVYSNQPQHF
TRBJ1-1 | TRBV12-3/TRBV12-4 | TRBD1 | NA | TGTGCCAGCAGTTTAACAGGGGGGCCCACTGAAGCTTTCTTT | CASSLTGGPTEAFF
TRBJ2-1 | TRBV9 | TRBD2 | NA | TGTGCCAGCACCCACCGTGCGGGGGGGCGAAATGAGCAGTTCTTC | CASTHRAGGRNEQFF
TRBJ2-7 | TRBV6-6 | TRBD2 | NA | TGTGCCAGCAGTTACTCGAGAGGCGGGGGGGCGTACGAGCAGTACTTC | CASSYSRGGGAYEQYF
TRBJ1-4 | TRBV20-1 | NA | NA | TGCAGTGCTAGAGATATGCACGGCTCTAATGAAAAACTGTTTTTT | CSARDMHGSNEKLFF
TRBJ2-3 | TRBV20-1 | NA | few | TGCAGTGCTAGAGGATTGCAGGGCTTCTCAGATACGCAGTATTTT | CSARGLQGFSDTQYF
TRBJ2-1 | TRBV12-3/TRBV12-4 | TRBD2 | once | TGCGCCAGCAGTTATGGGGGGGACCCTGAGCAGTTCTTC | CASSYGGDPEQFF
TRBJ2-5 | TRBV6-6 | TRBD2 | few | TGTGCCAGCAGCCCAGTTGGACTAGCGGGGGGGCAAGAGACCCAGTACTTC | CASSPVGLAGGQETQYF
TRBJ2-5 | TRBV6-6 | NA | many | TGTGCCAGCAGTTACTTACAGGGACAAGAGACCCAGTACTTC | CASSYLQGQETQYF
TRBJ2-7 | TRBV5-1 | NA | many | TGCGCCAGCAGCCCGGGGAACGTCGGACCCTACGAGCAGTACTTC | CASSPGNVGPYEQYF
TRBJ2-6 | TRBV6-6 | NA | NA | TGTGCCAGCAGTTACTCGTTTGGGGCCAACGTCCTGACTTTC | CASSYSFGANVLTF
TRBJ2-7 | TRBV20-1 | NA | NA | TGCAGTGCTAGGCCGGGCGGGTCCCCCTCCTACGAGCAGTACTTC | CSARPGGSPSYEQYF
TRBJ2-3 | TRBV11-2 | TRBD2 | NA | TGTGCCAGCAGCTTAGCCTGGGGCCTAGCGGGGGTAGATACGCAGTATTTT | CASSLAWGLAGVDTQYF
TRBJ2-7 | TRBV7-3 | NA | few | TGTGCCAGCAGCTTCACCAGGGTAGACGAGCAGTACTTC | CASSFTRVDEQYF
TRBJ1-2 | TRBV5-4 | TRBD1 | few | TGTGCCAGCAGCGCCGGGACAGCCCGCACCTTC | CASSAGTARTF
TRBJ1-1 | TRBV14 | NA | many | TGTGCCAGCAGCCCCCCCGGGGCCAACACTGAAGCTTTCTTT | CASSPPGANTEAFF
TRBJ2-3 | TRBV2 | TRBD2 | NA | TGTGCCAGCAGCCTATTGGGACTAGGTGCAGATACGCAGTATTTT | CASSLLGLGADTQYF
TRBJ2-3 | TRBV29-1 | TRBD1 | few | TGCAGCATCCGCTGGGACAGGGACACAGATACGCAGTATTTT | CSIRWDRDTDTQYF
TRBJ1-1 | TRBV7-2 | NA | NA | TGTGCCAGCAGAATTGCTCTCTGGGGGGAAGGGACTGAAGCTTTCTTT | CASRIALWGEGTEAFF
TRBJ2-7 | TRBV15 | TRBD2 | NA | TGTGCCACCAGCAGAGATCGCGTAGCGGGGGGGCTCGAGCAGTACTTC | CATSRDRVAGGLEQYF
TRBJ1-1 | TRBV20-1 | TRBD1 | few | TGCAGTGCTGCGGGACAGGGGGCCGGTACTGAAGCTTTCTTT | CSAAGQGAGTEAFF
TRBJ2-1 | TRBV25-1 | NA | few | TGTGCCAGCACCACCGGGGGCTACAATGAGCAGTTCTTC | CASTTGGYNEQFF
TRBJ2-3 | TRBV5-5 | TRBD2 | NA | TGTGCCAGCAGCTTGGGAACACTAGCGGGAGGGCACACAGATACGCAGTATTTT | CASSLGTLAGGHTDTQYF
TRBJ1-6 | TRBV7-6 | TRBD1 | few | TGTGCCAGCAGCCGGACAGGGAGCGATTCACCCCTCCACTTT | CASSRTGSDSPLHF
TRBJ1-1 | TRBV5-1 | NA | once | TGCGCCAGCAGCCAAGAAAGCTGGGCCACTGAAGCTTTCTTT | CASSQESWATEAFF
TRBJ2-1 | TRBV7-8 | TRBD2 | NA | TGTGCCAGCAGCTTCAAGGGACTAGCGGGGGAGCAGTTCTTC | CASSFKGLAGEQFF
TRBJ2-5 | TRBV2 | NA | many | TGTGCCAGCAAAAGAAGGGACAACCAAAAAGAGACCCAGTACTTC | CASKRRDNQKETQYF
TRBJ2-5 | TRBV7-9 | TRBD1 | NA | TGTGCCAGCTGTCGACAGGGCTTACTAGGGGCAGAGACCCAGTACTTC | CASCRQGLLGAETQYF
TRBJ2-2 | TRBV5-1 | NA | NA | TGCGCCAGCAGGCCGGGACACAACACCGGGGAGCTGTTTTTT | CASRPGHNTGELFF
TRBJ1-2 | TRBV27 | TRBD1 | NA | TGTGCCAGCAAGAGAGGGGGCGGTGGCTGCACCTTC | CASKRGGGGCTF
TRBJ1-1 | TRBV7-6 | NA | few | TGTGCCAGCAGCTCCCTCGGGGCTACTGAAGCTTTCTTT | CASSSLGATEAFF
TRBJ2-3 | TRBV7-8 | TRBD1 | few | TGTGCCAGCAGCGGACGCGGGACAGGGGGCGGCGATACGCAGTATTTT | CASSGRGTGGGDTQYF
TRBJ2-2 | TRBV7-2 | NA | few | TGTGCCAGCAGCTGGGTGGCTGACACCGGGGAGCTGTTTTTT | CASSWVADTGELFF
TRBJ2-1 | TRBV7-2 | TRBD2 | many | TGTGCCAGCAGGAGAATAGCGGGCGATGAGCAGTTCTTC | CASRRIAGDEQFF
TRBJ2-4 | TRBV5-1 | TRBD1 | NA | TGCGCCAGCAGCTTTTCGACAGGGGGCAAAAACATTCAGTACTTC | CASSFSTGGKNIQYF
TRBJ2-7 | TRBV14 | NA | few | TGTGCCAGCAGCCAAGATCGGGTCCGCTCAGTCTACGAGCAGTACTTC | CASSQDRVRSVYEQYF
TRBJ2-5 | TRBV6-2/TRBV6-3 | NA | few | TGTGCCAGCAGCGAAAGGGGATTAGAGACCCAGTACTTC | CASSERGLETQYF
TRBJ1-1 | TRBV4-1 | NA | NA | TGCGCCAGCACTAATATAGGTAGGGAGGCGAACACTGAAGCTTTCTTT | CASTNIGREANTEAFF
TRBJ2-7 | TRBV10-3 | TRBD2 | NA | TGTGCCATCAGGGTAGCGGGGAGCGCCTACGAGCAGTACTTC | CAIRVAGSAYEQYF
TRBJ2-1 | TRBV3-1 | TRBD1 | few | TGTGCCAGCAGCCAAATTACAGGGGGCGATGAGCAGTTCTTC | CASSQITGGDEQFF
TRBJ2-7 | TRBV28 | NA | few | TGTGCCAGCAGCCGACAAACAGGGAACTACGAGCAGTACTTC | CASSRQTGNYEQYF
TRBJ2-5 | TRBV7-9 | NA | few | TGTGCCAGCAGCCCTACCAGGGGAGGAGAGACCCAGTACTTC | CASSPTRGGETQYF
TRBJ1-2 | TRBV2 | NA | NA | TGTGCCAGCAGAACGGACGTCGATGGCTACACCTTC | CASRTDVDGYTF
TRBJ1-2 | TRBV7-2 | NA | NA | TGTGCCAGCAGCAAACAGGGCAACTATGGCTACACCTTC | CASSKQGNYGYTF
TRBJ2-1 | TRBV10-3 | TRBD2 | few | TGTGCCATCAGTGAGAAGGTAGCGGGAGGGGACAATGAGCAGTTCTTC | CAISEKVAGGDNEQFF